This T cell receptor (beta chain) was obtained from a study of cytomegalovirus exposure and HLA in healthy donors. Study observations and caveats: There were reportedly fewer N-insertions in an Asian-associated ancestry cluster than the roughly 670-donor mean, in a later analysis. TCR beta chains numbering under 200 were designated cytomegalovirus-associated.

60 Vbeta and 13 Jbeta primers were used in PCR. Measured with immunoSEQ multiplex PCR; TCRdb has only the in-frame clones, and not every one. The data show approximately 44,000 clones, with 64% seen just once and more than 8.5% held by the top ten. To note about this clone: The antigen remains undetermined.

The germline gives CDR1 SGHTA, CDR2 FQGNSA. This CDR3 is 14 amino acids long. V lost 3 bases and J 6 bases, leaving 9 bases between the germline ends. Donors showed nominal health when sampled, although they likely had unrecorded immune exposures. The chain uses TRBV7-2 and TRBJ1-6; the D is unclear. The sample comprised PBMCs. The TCR was taken from a human donor in good health. The CDR3 reads CASSFGGLNSPLHF. DNA of the CDR3: TGTGCCAGCAGCTTCGGCGGCCTTAATTCACCCCTCCACTTT. The whole variable domain, filled in from reference TRBV7-2 and TRBJ1-6, reads GAGVSQSPSNKVTEKGKDVELRCDPISGHTALYWYRQSLGQGLEFLIYFQGNSAPDKSGLPSDRFSAERTGGSVSTLTIQRTQQEDSAVYLCASSFGGLNSPLHFGNGTRLTVT.